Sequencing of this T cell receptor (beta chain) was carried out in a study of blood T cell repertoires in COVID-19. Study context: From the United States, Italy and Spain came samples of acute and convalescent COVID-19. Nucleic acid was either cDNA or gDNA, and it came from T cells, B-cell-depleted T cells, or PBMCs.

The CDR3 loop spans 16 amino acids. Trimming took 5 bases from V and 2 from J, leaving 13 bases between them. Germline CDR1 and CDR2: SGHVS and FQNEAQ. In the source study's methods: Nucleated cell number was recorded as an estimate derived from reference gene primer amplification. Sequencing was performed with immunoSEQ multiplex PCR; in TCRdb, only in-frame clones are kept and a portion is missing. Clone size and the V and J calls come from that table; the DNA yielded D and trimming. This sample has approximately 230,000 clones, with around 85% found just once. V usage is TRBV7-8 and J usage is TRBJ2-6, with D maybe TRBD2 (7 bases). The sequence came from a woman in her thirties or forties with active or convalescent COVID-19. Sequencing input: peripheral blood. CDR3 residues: CASSPRGGTGANVLTF. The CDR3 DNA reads TGTGCCAGCAGCCCAAGGGGGGGCACTGGGGCCAACGTCCTGACTTTC.